The present entry profiles one T cell receptor beta chain with its context. This sample is part of a study of cytomegalovirus exposure and HLA in healthy donors. PCR primers comprised 60 Vbeta and 13 Jbeta primers. Sequencing was performed with immunoSEQ multiplex PCR; in TCRdb, only in-frame clones are kept and a portion is missing. The sample has about 140,000 clones, nearly 80% seen once. This CDR3 contains 15 residues. Trimming shortened V by 4 bases and J by 5 bases, and 12 bases separated the two germline ends. Looked up from germline, CDR1 is SNHLY and CDR2 is FYNNEI. The source material was PBMCs. The receptor was derived from a male donor in good health and CMV-seronegative. The chain carries TRBV2 and TRBJ1-6, with TRBD1 as a possible D gene (5 bases). The CDR3 is CASSGVGADNSPLHF. The DNA of the CDR3 is TGTGCCAGCAGTGGTGTTGGGGCCGATAATTCACCCCTCCACTTT.